The 18 T cell receptor beta chains reported below all come from one sample, sequenced in a study of regulatory T cells in long-lasting Graves disease. Combining iRepertoire HTBI primers with Arm-PCR of CDR3 regions, the authors built TCR beta libraries. Each CDR3 protein is one row after TCRdb ran MiXCR on the multiplex PCR reads. The table lists 250,000 to 400,000 distinct CDR3 sequences, about 18% of them singletons. The time point denotes: newly diagnosed GD, antithyroid drugs for less than 3 months. Scientists built the TCR library using RNA that was extracted from PBMCs. This material consisted of peripheral blood mononuclear cells (PBMCs), taken at new diagnosis, from a patient treated with antithyroid drugs. All receptors derive from a female donor with Graves disease.

The sample holds a few counts of this clonotype. The CDR3 end shows no conserved phenylalanine or tryptophan, and so a read error is likely. The rearrangement uses TRBV3-1 and TRBJ2-1; D is undetermined. The CDR3 contains 11 residues. Trimming left V 0 bases short and J 9 bases short, with 3 bases between. The V gene's germline CDR1 is LGHDT and CDR2 YNNKEL (reference sequence). The CDR3: CASSQEGEQFL. DNA for the CDR3: TGTGCCAGCAGCCAAGAAGGTGAGCAGTTCCTC.

This clonotype was recorded only once. The chain uses TRBV30 and TRBJ1-1; unclear D gene. Trimming left V 8 bases short and J 6 bases short, with 7 bases between. The CDR3 covers 9 residues. Per the germline V gene, CDR1 is GTSNPN and CDR2 is SVGIG (reference sequence). CDR3 coding DNA: TGTGCCCAGCGTCCTGAAGCTTTCTTT. As protein: CAQRPEAFF.

At least ten counts were recorded for this clonotype. The chain joins TRBV6-1 to TRBJ2-3; TRBD2 aligns across 10 bases. The V gene's germline CDR1 is MNHNS and CDR2 SASEGT. This CDR3 spans 18 amino acids. J gave up 2 bases and V 2 bases, and 10 bases lay outside the gene matches. The CDR3 reads CASSEKRPGLAYTDTQYF. In nucleotides, the CDR3 is TGTGCCAGCAGTGAAAAACGTCCGGGACTAGCGTACACAGATACGCAGTATTTT.

This clonotype has ten or more counts. The chain recombines TRBV5-1 with TRBJ2-2, with D possibly being TRBD1 (6 bases). Trimming shortened V by 4 bases and J by 2 bases, and 12 bases separated the two germline ends. The CDR3 is 15 residues long. Germline V gene data show CDR1 as SGHRS and CDR2 as YFSETQ. CDR3 sequence (DNA): TGCGCCAGCAGCCCGGTACAGGGAAACACCGGGGAGCTGTTTTTT. This sequence encodes CASSPVQGNTGELFF.

V usage is TRBV11-1 and J usage is TRBJ2-5; TRBD1 aligns across 8 bases. The closer fit of TRBJ2-1 to the DNA end suggests the J call may be wrong. CDR1 is SGHAT and CDR2 is FQDESV in the germline V gene (reference sequence). CDR3 length: 15 residues. For the CDR3, the DNA is TGTGCCAGCAGCTTAGACCAGGGGGCTTACAATGAGCAGTTCTTC. Translating it yields CASSLDQGAYNEQFF.

A remark on this clonotype: This likely traces to a read error, being one base from a far larger clone. The CDR3 DNA reads TGTGCCAGCAGCCTTTGGGGGCAGGGGAACGAGCAGTACTTC. It specifies CASSLWGQGNEQYF. The J gene is TRBJ2-7, the V gene TRBV7-9; D possibly corresponds to TRBD1 (6 bases). The CDR3 is 14 residues long. The germline V gene encodes CDR1 SEHNR and CDR2 FQNEAQ (reference sequence). The germline V and J ends were trimmed by 5 bases and 5 bases, with 16 bases remaining between them.

This clonotype was seen only a few times. J is TRBJ2-1 and V is TRBV4-2; a weak D match, TRBD1 (5 bases). Germline lookup yields CDR1 LGHNA and CDR2 YNFKEQ. Trimming took off 5 bases at V and 10 bases at J, with 18 bases between the two ends. The CDR3 runs 14 residues. The CDR3 bases are TGTGCCAGCAGCTCCCGGAGAGACAGCAGGGAGCAGTTCTTC. This encodes CASSSRRDSREQFF.

A word on this clonotype: The likely explanation is a read error, given a far larger clone one base away. V and J are TRBV28 and TRBJ2-1, with 11 bases fitting TRBD2. With 8 bases clipped from V and 10 bases from J, the junction kept 22 bases outside the gene matches. This CDR3 has 18 amino acids. Germline V gene data show CDR1 as MDHEN and CDR2 as SYDVKM. CDR3 in amino acids: CASRPWTSGPMTLAEQFF. DNA for the CDR3: TGTGCCAGCCGACCGTGGACTAGCGGGCCGATGACACTGGCCGAGCAGTTCTTC.

The rearrangement uses TRBV9 and TRBJ2-4, with TRBD1 matching 9 bases. Germline assignment: CDR1 SGDLS and CDR2 YYNGEE. The J segment lost 3 bases and the V segment lost 0 bases, leaving 7 bases of the junction unmatched. This CDR3 is built from 17 residues. This CDR3 is CASSVDPDRGVKNIQYF. Here the CDR3 DNA reads TGTGCCAGCAGCGTAGATCCGGACAGGGGAGTCAAAAACATTCAGTACTTC.

This clonotype was seen at least ten times. J is TRBJ2-6 and V is TRBV28; maybe TRBD1 (6 bases). This CDR3 comprises 19 residues. In germline, CDR1 is MDHEN, CDR2 SYDVKM. V lost 6 bases and J lost 2, with 23 bases in between. Here the CDR3 DNA reads TGTGCCAGCAGCTCCCTCATCCCACAGGGTGTAGCTGGGGCCAACGTCCTGACTTTC. Its translation is CASSSLIPQGVAGANVLTF.

This clonotype was detected many times. The CDR3 nucleotides read TGTGCCAGCAGACCAGGCCCCCGGGCCGAGTATTTT. Amino acid sequence: CASRPGPRAEYF. This chain joins TRBV28 and TRBJ2-3, with no clear D. The CDR3 has 12 amino acids. CDR1 is MDHEN, CDR2 SYDVKM, per germline. V shed 6 bases and J shed 13 bases, with 17 bases lying between them.

This clonotype was seen many times. The CDR3 loop reads CAGLEETQYF. DNA for the CDR3: TGTGCCGGCCTGGAGGAAACGCAGTATTTT. The rearrangement links TRBV2 to TRBJ2-3; possible D gene TRBD2, 5 bases. This CDR3 region has 10 residues. Germline V CDR1 and CDR2: SNHLY, FYNNEI. The V gene lost 11 bases and the J gene lost 9 bases, with 12 bases spanning the gap.

Many counts were recorded for this clonotype. The chain couples TRBV6-1 to TRBJ2-1; D is possibly TRBD1 or TRBD2 (5 bases each). Trimming took off 0 bases at V and 8 bases at J, with 14 bases between the two ends. Per germline, CDR1 MNHNS and CDR2 SASEGT. The CDR3 has 15 amino acids. Written as DNA, the CDR3 is TGTGCCAGCAGTGAAGCAAGAGGGGCTTGGCATGAGCAGTTCTTC. Its translation is CASSEARGAWHEQFF.

This clonotype has ten or more counts. The chain links TRBV12-3 or TRBV12-4 to TRBJ2-3, with D unclear. The CDR3 consists of 12 residues. V was trimmed by 4 bases and J by 10 bases, leaving 12 bases between them. CDR3 protein: CASSYLVAPQYF. The CDR3 bases are TGTGCCAGCAGTTATCTCGTGGCTCCGCAGTATTTT.

This clonotype was found a few times. The V and J genes are TRBV28 and TRBJ1-5; D gene unclear. The V end lost 7 bases, the J end lost 0 bases, and 10 bases lay between the germline ends. Germline-derived CDR1 and CDR2 are MDHEN and SYDVKM. CDR3 length equals 14 residues. CDR3 nucleotide sequence: TGTGCCAGCAATCAGCCCGATAGCAATCAGCCCCAGCATTTT. Its translation is CASNQPDSNQPQHF.

Many counts were recorded for this clonotype. The genes are TRBV12-3 or TRBV12-4 and TRBJ2-7, with 7 bases that match TRBD2. V lost 4 bases and J lost 4; bases outside the gene matches: 22. The length of the CDR3 is 19 residues. The CDR3 nucleotides read TGTGCCAGCAGTTCCCCGCTTCGGACTAGTGCGTCCGCATTTTACGAGCAGTACTTC. It yields the protein CASSSPLRTSASAFYEQYF.

This clonotype was recorded a few times. The chain has TRBV7-2 and TRBJ2-2, with D perhaps TRBD2 (6 bases). Between the trimmed V and J ends, which lost 8 bases and 5 bases, there was a span of 18 bases. The CDR3 has 15 amino acids. The germline CDR1 and CDR2 sequences are SGHTA and FQGNSA. CDR3 sequence reads: CASRSGYAGTGELFF. The CDR3 DNA sequence: TGTGCCAGCCGCAGTGGGTACGCGGGAACCGGGGAGCTGTTTTTT.

This clonotype was seen only a few times. This chain connects TRBV5-4 to TRBJ1-1; D remains ambiguous. The CDR3 has 16 residues. The V gene lost 4 bases and the J gene lost 0 bases, with 16 bases spanning the gap. Looked up from germline, CDR1 is SGHNT and CDR2 is YYREEE (reference sequence). CDR3 bases: TGTGCCAGCAGCCCGAGTAAGGGCAGCCTGAACACTGAAGCTTTCTTT. It codes for CASSPSKGSLNTEAFF.